This TCR beta chain stems from a study of cytomegalovirus exposure and HLA in healthy donors. Study-level results: About 180 TCR beta chains were listed as cytomegalovirus-associated. Reports credit the classifier with highly specific, highly sensitive diagnosis of cytomegalovirus status. In vitro confirmation showed three CMV-associated chains to be CMV antigen specific.

The germline CDR1 and CDR2 sequences are SGHVS and FQNEAQ. This CDR3 is 15 amino acids long. V lost 5 bases, J lost 6 bases, and 10 bases stayed unmatched. Comments on this clone: What it binds is not known.

The donors were members of the approximately 120-subject validation cohort (separate from the approximately 670-subject first cohort). Profiled with immunoSEQ multiplex PCR; TCRdb holds only in-frame clones, not every one. The sample has 200,000 to 250,000 clones, over 80% seen once; the top ten hold approximately 0.99%. V gene TRBV7-8 combines with J gene TRBJ1-5; TRBD1 aligns across 7 bases. The TCR originated in a woman aged 18-29 years in good health and CMV-seronegative. The material sequenced was PBMCs. CDR3 loop: CASSQRGQGGQPQHF. The DNA of the CDR3 is TGTGCCAGCAGCCAGCGAGGGCAGGGGGGTCAGCCCCAGCATTTT. Full variable domain (remainder filled in from reference TRBV7-8 and TRBJ1-5): GAGVSQSPRYKVAKRGQDVALRCDPISGHVSLFWYQQALGQGPEFLTYFQNEAQLDKSGLPSDRFFAERPEGSVSTLKIQRTQQEDSAVYLCASSQRGQGGQPQHFGDGTRLSIL.